This is a list of T cell receptor beta chains from one sample in a study of blood T cells in healthy people across ages. In TCRdb, the 5' RACE reads were re-called with MiXCR into one record per CDR3 protein. The table records about 630,000 distinct CDR3 sequences, over 20% of them present only once. The sequencing sample was made of blood. The source of these receptors is a man aged 70-80 years in good health. CDR3s include the opening cysteine and the closing phenylalanine or tryptophan. Each record gives: D gene, clone size, J gene, V gene, CDR3 DNA, CDR3 protein. The D gene is left open where the match is weak. Size is stated for part of the rows, as once, few or many counts, or as a class when the clone is expanded.

>.|few|TRBJ1-5|TRBV20-1
TGCAGTGCCGAGAATGGGGGGATTAACAATCAGCCCCAGCATTTT
CSAENGGINNQPQHF
>.|many|TRBJ2-3|TRBV18
TGTGCCAGCTCACCACGGGCGTCTAGCACAGATACGCAGTATTTT
CASSPRASSTDTQYF
>.|few|TRBJ2-7|TRBV6-5
TGTGCCAGCAGGCACGACGGCACCAACTACGAGCAGTACTTC
CASRHDGTNYEQYF
>.|few|TRBJ2-7|TRBV2
TGTGCCAGCAGTGGAGTAATGCGGGAGCAGTACTTC
CASSGVMREQYF
>TRBD1|few|TRBJ2-2|TRBV5-1
TGCGCCAGCAGCTCCAATCCGGGACAGGGTGCCACCGGGGAGCTGTTTTTT
CASSSNPGQGATGELFF
>TRBD2|.|TRBJ2-7|TRBV7-9
TGTGCCAGCAGCCAAGCTGGCGGGAGGGCCGCCTACGAGCAGTACTTC
CASSQAGGRAAYEQYF
>TRBD1|.|TRBJ2-5|TRBV29-1
TGCAGCGTCGGACAGGTGAGAGGAGGAACGGAGACCCAGTACTTC
CSVGQVRGGTETQYF
>.|.|TRBJ2-1|TRBV5-1
TGCGCCAGCAGCGATACTAGCAATGAGCAGTTCTTC
CASSDTSNEQFF
>.|.|TRBJ2-3|TRBV7-2
TGTGCCAGCAGCTTATCTAGTACGATGGCAGATACGCAGTATTTT
CASSLSSTMADTQYF
>.|.|TRBJ1-1|TRBV27
TGTGCCAGCAGAGACCTTGGTACTGAAGCTTTCTTT
CASRDLGTEAFF
>TRBD2|.|TRBJ2-1|TRBV4-1
TGCGCCAGCAGCCAAGATCCACCACGCGGGAGCTCCTACAATGAGCAGTTCTTC
CASSQDPPRGSSYNEQFF
>.|many|TRBJ2-5|TRBV7-2
TGTGCCAGCAGCTTAGTGGGATTGCAAGAGACCCAGTACTTC
CASSLVGLQETQYF
>TRBD2|.|TRBJ2-7|TRBV6-2/TRBV6-3
TGTGCCAGCAGTTCCCCTACGACTAGCGGTGGGTACGAGCAGTACTTC
CASSSPTTSGGYEQYF
>.|few|TRBJ1-2|TRBV7-2
TGTGCCAGCAGCTTTTCGGCCGCCGCCGCCTATGGCTACACCTTC
CASSFSAAAAYGYTF
>.|few|TRBJ2-3|TRBV6-5
TGTGCCAGCAGTACTGGGTTAGGCGCAGATACGCAGTATTTT
CASSTGLGADTQYF
>.|.|TRBJ2-5|TRBV2
TGTGCCAGCAGTGAAACATCTAGTCTGGGGACCCAGTACTTC
CASSETSSLGTQYF
>.|.|TRBJ2-2|TRBV2
TGTGCCAGCAGTGAAGCCGGGCAGTACACCGGGGAGCTGTTTTTT
CASSEAGQYTGELFF
>TRBD2|.|TRBJ2-3|TRBV2
TGTGCCAGCCAGGGGACTAGGGCTAGCACAGATACGCAGTATTTT
CASQGTRASTDTQYF
>TRBD2|few|TRBJ2-3|TRBV20-1
TGCAGTGCTAGAGGTCGGGGGGGGACTCAGAAAGATACGCAGTATTTT
CSARGRGGTQKDTQYF
>.|few|TRBJ1-2|TRBV6-1
TGTGCCAGCAGTGATAGGGCTGGTGACTATGGCTACACCTTC
CASSDRAGDYGYTF
>.|.|TRBJ2-1|TRBV7-9
TGTGCCAGCAGCTCCTTAAGACGGAGCTCCTACAATGAGCAGTTCTTC
CASSSLRRSSYNEQFF
>TRBD1|.|TRBJ1-5|TRBV2
TGTGCCAGCAGGGAGGGACAGGGCGTGGGTCAGCCCCAGCATTTT
CASREGQGVGQPQHF
>.|few|TRBJ2-3|TRBV7-2
TGTGCCAGCAGCTTAGCGCAGAGGTATACGCAGTATTTT
CASSLAQRYTQYF
>TRBD2|.|TRBJ2-3|TRBV12-3/TRBV12-4
TGTGCCACCAAACTAGCGGGACGCACAGATACGCAGTATTTT
CATKLAGRTDTQYF
>.|.|TRBJ2-2|TRBV20-1
TGCAGTGCTTTCGGAAATACAGGGTTGAGCACCGGGGAGCTGTTTTTT
CSAFGNTGLSTGELFF
>.|.|TRBJ2-3|TRBV7-2
TGTGCCAGCAGCGTAGGGCAGCGTAGCACAGATACGCAGTATTTT
CASSVGQRSTDTQYF
>TRBD1|many|TRBJ2-1|TRBV27
TGTGCCAGCAGACAACAGGGGTCCAATGAGCAGTTCTTC
CASRQQGSNEQFF
>TRBD1|few|TRBJ1-6|TRBV4-3
TGCGCCAGCAGCCAAGGGCAGGGGGCTCCCTTAGATTCACCCCTCCACTTT
CASSQGQGAPLDSPLHF
>.|.|TRBJ1-1|TRBV10-2
TGCGCCAGCAGTGAGGTGACAGCTTACACTGAAGCTTTCTTT
CASSEVTAYTEAFF
>TRBD2|.|TRBJ2-1|TRBV7-3
TGTGCCAGCAGTCTACTAGCGGGAGCCGGCTACAATGAGCAGTTCTTC
CASSLLAGAGYNEQFF
>TRBD1|many|TRBJ2-7|TRBV6-6
TGTGCCAGCAGCGCGAGACAGGGCCCCTACGAGCAGTACTTC
CASSARQGPYEQYF
>.|few|TRBJ1-2|TRBV2
TGTGCCAGCAGTGGGGGGGACATCTATGGCCACACCTTC
CASSGGDIYGHTF
>TRBD2|.|TRBJ2-1|TRBV15
TGTGCCACCAGCAGTCGGACTAGCGGGCGGACTCTTCAGTTCTTC
CATSSRTSGRTLQFF
>TRBD1|.|TRBJ1-1|TRBV18
TGTGCCAGCTCACCGTTGGGACAGCCGAACACTGAAGCTTTCTTT
CASSPLGQPNTEAFF
>.|.|TRBJ1-2|TRBV20-1
TGCAGTGCTAGAGATATGGGGGCTAACTATGGCTACACCTTC
CSARDMGANYGYTF
>TRBD2|many|TRBJ2-3|TRBV3-1
TGTGCCAGCAGCCAAGGACTAGCGGGAAGCACAGATACGCAGTATTTT
CASSQGLAGSTDTQYF
>.|once|TRBJ1-1|TRBV9
TGTGCCAGCATCGTGGGGACGTTATTTAACACTGAAGCTTTCTTT
CASIVGTLFNTEAFF
>.|many|TRBJ2-5|TRBV2
TGTGCCAGCAGAATCGACAGGAAGATCCGGGAGACCCAGTACTTC
CASRIDRKIRETQYF
>.|.|TRBJ2-2|TRBV27
TGTGCCAGCAGCCCCCAGGGGGGCACCGGGGAGCTGTTTTTT
CASSPQGGTGELFF
>.|many|TRBJ2-1|TRBV12-3/TRBV12-4
TGTGCCAGCAGCCCTAGGGGTGAGCAGTTCTTC
CASSPRGEQFF
>.|.|TRBJ2-3|TRBV10-3
TGTGCCATCAGCAATCTTGGGGAGGACAGCACAGATACGCAGTATTTT
CAISNLGEDSTDTQYF
>TRBD2|few|TRBJ2-7|TRBV18
TGTGCCAGCTCACCACTTCAGCGGGGGTCCTACGAGCAGTACTTC
CASSPLQRGSYEQYF
>.|.|TRBJ2-7|TRBV6-1
TGTGCCAGCGGTACACGCGGGACTCTGTCCTACGAGCAGTACTTC
CASGTRGTLSYEQYF
>TRBD2|.|TRBJ2-7|TRBV6-5
TGTGCCAGCAGTTATACCTACGGTAGCGGGTTCTCCTACGAGCAGTACTTC
CASSYTYGSGFSYEQYF